This is a list of T cell receptor beta chains from one sample in a study of OX40 agonist ivuxolimab in advanced cancers. Repertoires were generated with immunoSEQ multiplex PCR, while TCRdb's copy carries only in-frame clones and drops some. The data contain about 21,000 clones, around 80% of them seen just once; the ten biggest clones take up roughly 10%. The starting material was CD4+ or CD8+ T cells sorted from blood, obtained in a trial of the OX40 agonist ivuxolimab. The receptor set was obtained from an adult with an advanced solid tumor such as melanoma, head and neck, liver or kidney cancer. Both conserved end residues are part of each CDR3. A D gene is named only where the DNA matches it firmly. Size values are once, few and many counts, or a class for expanded clones, and some rows have none.

CDR3nt	CDR3aa	len	d_gene	abundance	v_gene	j_gene
TGTGCCAGCAGTTCCCTGAGCTCCCTAACAGATACGCAGTATTTT	CASSSLSSLTDTQYF	15	.	.	TRBV6-5	TRBJ2-3
TGCGCCAGCAGCTGCCGGCGGGTCTTAATAGCCGAGCAGTACTTC	CASSCRRVLIAEQYF	15	.	.	TRBV5-1	TRBJ2-7
TGTGCCAGCAGCTTAAATAGGGCAGTTGGGGGACCCTACAATGAGCAGTTCTTC	CASSLNRAVGGPYNEQFF	18	.	.	TRBV7-8	TRBJ2-1
TGCGCCAGCAGCCTGGGGCCTAGCGGGAGAGACATTCAGTACTTC	CASSLGPSGRDIQYF	15	TRBD2	.	TRBV4-1	TRBJ2-4
TGTGCCAGCACACTAGCGGAAGCCACAGATACGCAGTATTTT	CASTLAEATDTQYF	14	TRBD2	.	TRBV7-9	TRBJ2-3
TGTGCCAGCAATACCCCCGGGACAGGGGGGTCGAAGACCCAGTACTTC	CASNTPGTGGSKTQYF	16	TRBD1	once	TRBV2	TRBJ2-5
TGTGCCAGTAGCCCCATACTAGCGGGTTCCTACGAGCAGTACTTC	CASSPILAGSYEQYF	15	TRBD2	.	TRBV19	TRBJ2-7
TGTGCCAGCAGCTTGGGCAGGGGGAACTATGGCTACACCTTC	CASSLGRGNYGYTF	14	TRBD1	.	TRBV5-6	TRBJ1-2
TGTGCCAGCAGCATCGCGGGGTCCCAAGAGACCCAGTACTTC	CASSIAGSQETQYF	14	.	.	TRBV13	TRBJ2-5
TGTGCCACCAGCGGCGCCCGGGGGGAGACCTACGAGCAGTACTTC	CATSGARGETYEQYF	15	TRBD2	.	TRBV15	TRBJ2-7
TGTGCCAGCAGGAAACTAGCGGGACAAGAGACCCAGTACTTC	CASRKLAGQETQYF	14	TRBD2	once	TRBV27	TRBJ2-5
TGTGCCAGCGGACGTCCCGGCACAGATACGCAGTATTTT	CASGRPGTDTQYF	13	.	.	TRBV7-8	TRBJ2-3
TGTGCCAGCAGCTTAGTTGACAGGGGAGTAAACACTGAAGCTTTCTTT	CASSLVDRGVNTEAFF	16	TRBD1	.	TRBV11-1	TRBJ1-1
TGTGCCAGCAGCCAAGAGGCGGGACAGATCACTGAAGCTTTCTTT	CASSQEAGQITEAFF	15	TRBD1	.	TRBV4-2	TRBJ1-1
TGTGCCAGCAGTGACAGGGGAATTCGGGGCTACACCTTC	CASSDRGIRGYTF	13	.	once	TRBV6-1	TRBJ1-2
TGTGCCAGCAGCTTAGATGGGGTCGGGAATGAGCAGTTCTTC	CASSLDGVGNEQFF	14	.	.	TRBV7-9	TRBJ2-1